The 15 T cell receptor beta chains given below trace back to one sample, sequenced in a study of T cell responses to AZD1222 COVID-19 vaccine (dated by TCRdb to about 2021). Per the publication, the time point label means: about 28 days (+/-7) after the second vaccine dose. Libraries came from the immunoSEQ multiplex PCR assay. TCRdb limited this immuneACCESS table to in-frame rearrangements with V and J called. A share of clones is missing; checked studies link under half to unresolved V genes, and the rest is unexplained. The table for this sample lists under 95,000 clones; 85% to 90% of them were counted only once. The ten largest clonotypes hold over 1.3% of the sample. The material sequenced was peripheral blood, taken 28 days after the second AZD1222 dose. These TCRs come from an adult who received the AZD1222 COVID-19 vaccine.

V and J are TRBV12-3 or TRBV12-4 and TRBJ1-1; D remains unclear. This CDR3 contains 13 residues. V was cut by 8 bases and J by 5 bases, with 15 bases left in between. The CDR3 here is CASSRIPGTEAFF. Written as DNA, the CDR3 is TGTGCCAGCTCCAGGATTCCAGGAACTGAAGCTTTCTTT.

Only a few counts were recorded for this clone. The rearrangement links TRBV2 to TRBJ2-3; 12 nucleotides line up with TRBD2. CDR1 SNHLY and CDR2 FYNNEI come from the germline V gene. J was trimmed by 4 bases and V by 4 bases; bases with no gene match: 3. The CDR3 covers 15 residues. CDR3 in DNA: TGTGCCAGCAGTGCACTAGCGGGGGGTTCAGATACGCAGTATTTT. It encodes CASSALAGGSDTQYF.

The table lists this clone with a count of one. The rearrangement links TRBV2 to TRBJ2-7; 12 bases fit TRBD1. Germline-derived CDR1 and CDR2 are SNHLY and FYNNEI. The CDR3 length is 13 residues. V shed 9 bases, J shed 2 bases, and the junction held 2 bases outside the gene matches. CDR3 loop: CARGQGATYEQYF. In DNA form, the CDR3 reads TGTGCCAGGGGACAGGGGGCCACCTACGAGCAGTACTTC.

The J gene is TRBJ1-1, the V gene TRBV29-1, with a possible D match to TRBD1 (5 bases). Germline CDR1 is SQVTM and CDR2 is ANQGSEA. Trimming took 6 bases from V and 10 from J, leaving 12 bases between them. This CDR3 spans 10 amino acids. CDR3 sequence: CSVRDEGAFF. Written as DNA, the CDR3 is TGCAGCGTCAGGGACGAGGGAGCTTTCTTT. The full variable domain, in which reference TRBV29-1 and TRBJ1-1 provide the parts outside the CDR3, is SAVISQKPSRDICQRGTSLTIQCQVDSQVTMMFWYRQQPGQSLTLIATANQGSEATYESGFVIDKFPISRPNLTFSTLTVSNMSPEDSSIYLCSVRDEGAFFGQGTRLTVV.

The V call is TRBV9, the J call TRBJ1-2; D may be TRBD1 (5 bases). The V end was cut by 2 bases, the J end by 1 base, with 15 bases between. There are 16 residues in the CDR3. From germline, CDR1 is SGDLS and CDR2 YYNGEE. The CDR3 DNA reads TGTGCCAGCAGCGTGCTGGGGGGAGGCGGTAACTATGGCTACACCTTC. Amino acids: CASSVLGGGGNYGYTF.

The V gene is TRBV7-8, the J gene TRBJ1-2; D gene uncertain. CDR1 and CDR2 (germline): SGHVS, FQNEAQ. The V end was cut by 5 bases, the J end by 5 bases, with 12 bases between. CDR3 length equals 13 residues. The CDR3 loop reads CASSGTFRYGYTF. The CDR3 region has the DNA TGTGCCAGCAGCGGCACCTTTAGATATGGCTACACCTTC. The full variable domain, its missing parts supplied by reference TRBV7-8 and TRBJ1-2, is GAGVSQSPRYKVAKRGQDVALRCDPISGHVSLFWYQQALGQGPEFLTYFQNEAQLDKSGLPSDRFFAERPEGSVSTLKIQRTQQEDSAVYLCASSGTFRYGYTFGSGTRLTVV.

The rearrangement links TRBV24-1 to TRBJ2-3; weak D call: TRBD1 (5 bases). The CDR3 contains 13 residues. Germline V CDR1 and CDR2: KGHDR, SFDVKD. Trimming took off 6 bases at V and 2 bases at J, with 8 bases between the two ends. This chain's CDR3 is CATSMGPTDTQYF. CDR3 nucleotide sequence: TGTGCCACCAGTATGGGGCCCACAGATACGCAGTATTTT.

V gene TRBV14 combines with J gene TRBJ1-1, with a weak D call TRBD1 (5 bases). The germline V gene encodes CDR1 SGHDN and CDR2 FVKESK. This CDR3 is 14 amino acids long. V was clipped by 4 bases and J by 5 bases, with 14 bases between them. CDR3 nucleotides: TGTGCCAGCAGCCCCACCGGCGGGGGGACTGAAGCTTTCTTT. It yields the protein CASSPTGGGTEAFF.

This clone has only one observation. CDR3 loop: CASSLGRPGPGAFF. CDR3 nucleotide sequence: TGTGCCAGCAGCTTAGGCAGGCCGGGGCCGGGAGCTTTCTTT. The chain couples TRBV13 to TRBJ1-1, with D maybe TRBD1 (5 bases). Per germline, CDR1 PRHDT and CDR2 FYEKMQ (reference sequence). Trimming took 0 bases from V and 10 from J, leaving 15 bases between them. The CDR3 loop spans 14 amino acids.

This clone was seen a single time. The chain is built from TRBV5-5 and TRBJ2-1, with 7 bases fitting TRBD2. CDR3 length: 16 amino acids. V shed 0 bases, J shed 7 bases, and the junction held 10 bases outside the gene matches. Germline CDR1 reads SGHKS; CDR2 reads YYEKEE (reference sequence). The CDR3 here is CASSLESRLASNEQFF. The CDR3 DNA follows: TGTGCCAGCAGCTTGGAGTCGAGACTAGCTTCAAATGAGCAGTTCTTC.

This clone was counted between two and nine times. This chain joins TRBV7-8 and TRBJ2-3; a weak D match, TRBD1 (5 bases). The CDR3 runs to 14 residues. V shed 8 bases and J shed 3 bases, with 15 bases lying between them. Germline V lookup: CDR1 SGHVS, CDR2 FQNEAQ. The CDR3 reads CASRIRGTTDTQYF. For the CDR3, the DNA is TGTGCCAGCCGCATAAGGGGCACGACAGATACGCAGTATTTT.

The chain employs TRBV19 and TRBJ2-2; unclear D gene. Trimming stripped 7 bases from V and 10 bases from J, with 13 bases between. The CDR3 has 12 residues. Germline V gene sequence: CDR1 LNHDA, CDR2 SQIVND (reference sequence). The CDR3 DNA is TGTGCCAGTAACTCGCCCTCGTCGGAGCTGTTTTTT. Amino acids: CASNSPSSELFF.

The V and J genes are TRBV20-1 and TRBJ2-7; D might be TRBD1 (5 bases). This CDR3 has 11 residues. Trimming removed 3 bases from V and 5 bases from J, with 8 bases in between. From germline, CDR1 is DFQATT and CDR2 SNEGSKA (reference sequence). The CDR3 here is CSASGRDEQYF. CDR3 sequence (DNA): TGCAGTGCTAGCGGCAGGGACGAGCAGTACTTC.

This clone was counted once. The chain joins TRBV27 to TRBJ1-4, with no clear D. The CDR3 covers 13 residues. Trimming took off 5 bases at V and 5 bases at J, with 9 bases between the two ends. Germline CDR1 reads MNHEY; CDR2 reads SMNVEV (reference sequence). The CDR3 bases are TGTGCCAGCAGTATGAGGGCGAATGAAAAACTGTTTTTT. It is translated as CASSMRANEKLFF.

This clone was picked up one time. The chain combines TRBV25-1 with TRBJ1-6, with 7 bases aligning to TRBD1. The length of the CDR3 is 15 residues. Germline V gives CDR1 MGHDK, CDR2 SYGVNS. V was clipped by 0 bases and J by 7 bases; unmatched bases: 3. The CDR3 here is CASSEYGTANSPLHF. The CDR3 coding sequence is TGTGCCAGCAGTGAATATGGGACAGCCAATTCACCCCTCCACTTT.